This T cell receptor (beta chain) was sequenced in a study of blood T cell repertoires in COVID-19. The CDR3 is 14 residues long. Germline loops: CDR1 DFQATT, CDR2 SNEGSKA (reference sequence). V was clipped by 3 bases and J by 7 bases, with 18 bases between them. Profiling relied on immunoSEQ multiplex PCR, and the TCRdb table lists in-frame clones only, not all of them. The repertoire holds a few hundred thousand clones, with around 90% as singletons. The source material was peripheral blood. The chain combines TRBV20-1 with TRBJ1-1; perhaps TRBD1 as D (6 bases). The receptor was derived from a man aged 18 to 35 with COVID-19, enrolled during active disease. CDR3 DNA sequence: TGCAGTGCTAGTCATAAGGGGGTCTCTGTTGAAGCTTTCTTT. It translates to CSASHKGVSVEAFF.